A single sample gave rise to the 11 T cell receptor beta chains below, sequenced in a study of cytomegalovirus exposure and HLA in healthy donors. The PCR made use of 60 Vbeta and 13 Jbeta primers. Clones were read by immunoSEQ multiplex PCR, and TCRdb kept only the in-frame ones, dropping some. This table holds 170,000 or so clones, around four fifths found once. Sequenced input: PBMCs. Every receptor here comes from a man aged 18 to 30 in good health and CMV-seronegative.

The V and J genes are TRBV21-1 and TRBJ1-1; the tabulated D call, TRBD1, remains unverified against the DNA. TRBV21-1 is assigned pseudogene status. The CDR3 has 17 residues. The CDR3 sequence: CASSPEGGQGRRTEAFF. The CDR3 DNA reads TGTGCCAGCAGCCCCGAGGGGGGACAGGGCAGGAGGACTGAAGCTTTCTTT.

The chain recombines TRBV25-1 with TRBJ1-3, with a weak D call TRBD1 (5 bases). The germline V gene encodes CDR1 MGHDK and CDR2 SYGVNS. CDR3 length: 15 amino acids. V lost 3 bases, J lost 2 bases, and 11 bases lay in between. The CDR3 DNA reads as TGTGCCAGCAGTGATGGCGGAGGGGCTGGAAACACCATATATTTT. Protein: CASSDGGGAGNTIYF.

The J gene is TRBJ2-1, the V gene TRBV4-2; tentatively, D is TRBD2 (6 bases). This CDR3 is built from 18 residues. Germline loops: CDR1 LGHNA, CDR2 YNFKEQ. Trimming removed 4 bases from V and 0 bases from J, with 19 bases in between. CDR3 amino acids: CASSPYRDSQSSYNEQFF. Written as DNA, the CDR3 is TGTGCCAGCAGCCCATACCGGGACTCACAGAGCTCCTACAATGAGCAGTTCTTC.

J is TRBJ1-6 and V is TRBV6-5, with D unresolved. Germline V gene data show CDR1 as MNHEY and CDR2 as SVGAGI. The CDR3 has 16 residues. V lost 0 bases to trimming and J lost 8 bases, with 14 bases between them. The CDR3 here is CASSYSTRGGDSPLHF. In DNA form, the CDR3 reads TGTGCCAGCAGTTACTCAACGCGTGGTGGTGATTCACCCCTCCACTTT.

The chain joins TRBV28 to TRBJ2-7; TRBD1 is a possible D gene (5 bases). The V gene's germline CDR1 is MDHEN and CDR2 SYDVKM. V gave up 2 bases and J gave up 0 bases, with 14 bases separating them. The CDR3 runs to 16 residues. CDR3 sequence (DNA): TGTGCCAGCAGTTTAGCCCCAAGGGGTAGCTCCTACGAGCAGTACTTC. The encoded protein is CASSLAPRGSSYEQYF.

The chain links TRBV6-1 to TRBJ1-5, with D possibly being TRBD1 (6 bases). Germline-derived CDR1 and CDR2 are MNHNS and SASEGT. Deletions cut 2 bases from V and 2 bases from J, with 10 bases between. The CDR3 has 15 residues. CDR3 protein: CASSENRDGNQPQHF. DNA for the CDR3: TGTGCCAGCAGTGAAAACAGGGATGGCAATCAGCCCCAGCATTTT.

The rearrangement uses TRBV18 and TRBJ2-1; TRBD2 aligns across 11 bases. The CDR3 covers 16 residues. With 4 bases clipped from V and 2 bases from J, the junction kept 4 bases outside the gene matches. Germline V CDR1 and CDR2: KGHSH, LQKENI. CDR3 nucleotides: TGTGCCAGCTCACTGGCTAGCGGGGGGACCTACAATGAGCAGTTCTTC. Its translation is CASSLASGGTYNEQFF.

The chain links TRBV28 to TRBJ1-4; D perhaps matches TRBD1 (5 bases). The CDR3 contains 13 residues. Looked up from germline, CDR1 is MDHEN and CDR2 is SYDVKM. V was pared by 10 bases and J by 2 bases, with 11 bases between. The CDR3 DNA is TGTGCCATCTCGGGGGGTACTAATGAAAAACTGTTTTTT. The encoded protein is CAISGGTNEKLFF.

The V gene is TRBV5-1, the J gene TRBJ2-1; 9 nucleotides line up with TRBD2. CDR3 size: 16 residues. After removal of 4 bases from V and 6 bases from J, the junction contained 11 bases not matched to a gene. In germline, CDR1 is SGHRS, CDR2 YFSETQ. The CDR3 reads CASSKTTSGRFNEQFF. The CDR3 coding sequence is TGCGCCAGCAGCAAGACGACTAGCGGAAGATTCAATGAGCAGTTCTTC.

This chain uses TRBV5-4 with TRBJ2-7, with a weak D call TRBD1 (5 bases). With 2 bases removed from V and 7 bases from J, the gap between germline ends came to 19 bases. This CDR3 is built from 15 residues. Germline loops: CDR1 SGHNT, CDR2 YYREEE (reference sequence). The CDR3 DNA reads TGTGCCAGCAGCTTAGGGGAACTGGTCGCGATGGAGCAGTACTTC. It yields the protein CASSLGELVAMEQYF.

This clone was seen just once. The chain couples TRBV5-1 to TRBJ1-1; D is unresolved. The germline V gene encodes CDR1 SGHRS and CDR2 YFSETQ. V was cut by 0 bases and J by 6 bases, with 12 bases left in between. The CDR3 is made up of 14 amino acids. The CDR3, as DNA: TGCGCCAGCAGCTTGGTTGTTGGGAGCGCTGAAGCTTTCTTT. Protein product: CASSLVVGSAEAFF.